The sequence of this T cell receptor (beta chain) was determined in a study of blood T cell repertoires in COVID-19. The overall study: Spain, Italy and the United States supplied samples that represented acute and convalescent COVID-19. Sources were T cells, B-cell-depleted T cells, or PBMCs; the material itself was cDNA or gDNA.

In the authors' methods: Estimation of nucleated cell counts was performed using reference gene primer amplification. The protocol was immunoSEQ multiplex PCR, while the TCRdb copy is restricted to in-frame clones and leaves out a portion. The DNA was the basis for D and trimming; V, J and clone size are from that table. The sample lists about 190,000 clones, approximately 91% seen once, with about 7% in the top ten. CDR1 is LGHNA and CDR2 is YNFKEQ in the germline V gene. V shed 4 bases, J shed 5 bases, and the junction held 9 bases outside the gene matches. The CDR3 spans 15 residues. Sequenced material: peripheral blood. This clonotype was sampled from a man aged 40-49 years with acute or convalescent COVID-19. The rearrangement uses TRBV4-2 and TRBJ2-5, with 8 nucleotides matching TRBD2. The CDR3 DNA reads TGTGCCAGCAGCCCCATCGGGGGGGGCCTTGAGACCCAGTACTTC. Protein sequence: CASSPIGGGLETQYF.